This T cell receptor (beta chain) was profiled in a study of T cell repertoires in cytomegalovirus infection (dated by TCRdb to between 2017 and 2020). Regarding the complete study: The peptide stimulations were aimed at well-studied HLA-B-restricted epitopes as well as recently identified HLA-C-restricted CMV epitopes, whose presentation resists viral immunomodulation. Donor HLA type was relevant to the analysis, because carriage of CMV infection together with the matching HLA type was indicated by public TCR beta signatures. Overall study results and their limits: Carriers of CMV infection plus the relevant HLA type were discriminated by the cumulative frequency of public TCR beta family members in the study cohort and in an independent roughly 320-donor cohort. The ex vivo response was dominated by HLA-C-restricted CMV-specific TCR beta clonotypes, which also provided the single most frequent clonotype in two of eight donors.

Sequencing used an Illumina HiSeq 1500. In TCRdb, the public reads were trimmed at Q25 with fastp and aligned with MiXCR, with productive beta chains retained. One record per CDR3 amino acid sequence lists the most common genes and DNA. The sample includes about 700,000 distinct CDR3 sequences, with about 33% observed a single time. In total, the top ten clones hold around a sixth of the sample. Interpreted using the paper, the treatment or condition label stands for: in vitro stimulation with specific CMV peptide epitopes to enrich CMV-specific T cells. Notes on this clonotype: What this receptor recognizes is not known. One end of the junction is discordant with germline, which a read error may explain.

Source: cultured PBMCs, taken from culture after CMV antigen stimulation. The sequence was obtained from a human donor in good health (CMV status not recorded). Some clones in this sample may be carry-over from other donors' samples.

The CDR3 region: CPSSQGGLSSYNEQFF. The DNA is as follows: TGCCCCAGCAGCCAGGGGGGGTTGAGCTCCTACAATGAGCAGTTCTTC. The V gene is TRBV4-1 and the J gene is TRBJ2-1, with a tentative D call of TRBD1 or TRBD2, each matching 7 bases. The CDR3 contains 16 residues, cysteine and phenylalanine counted. The DNA shown is the 48-base CDR3, in frame from base 1. CDR1 and CDR2 were assigned from the germline V gene as MGHRA and YSYEKL.